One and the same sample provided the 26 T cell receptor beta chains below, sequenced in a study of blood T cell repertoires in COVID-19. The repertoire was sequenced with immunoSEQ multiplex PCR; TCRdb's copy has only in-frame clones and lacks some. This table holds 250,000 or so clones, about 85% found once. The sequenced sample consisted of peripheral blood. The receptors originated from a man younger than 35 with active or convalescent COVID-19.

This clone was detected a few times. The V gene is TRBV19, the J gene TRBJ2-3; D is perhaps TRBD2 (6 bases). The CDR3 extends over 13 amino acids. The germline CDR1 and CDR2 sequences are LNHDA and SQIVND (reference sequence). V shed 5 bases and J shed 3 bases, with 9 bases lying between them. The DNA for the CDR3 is TGTGCCAGTAGTGGGGGGTCGACAGATACGCAGTATTTT. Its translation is CASSGGSTDTQYF.

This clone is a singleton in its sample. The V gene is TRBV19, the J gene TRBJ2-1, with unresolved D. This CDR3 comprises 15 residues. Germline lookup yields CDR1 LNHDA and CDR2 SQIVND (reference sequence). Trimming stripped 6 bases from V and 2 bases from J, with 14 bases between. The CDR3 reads CASSHATVPYNEQFF. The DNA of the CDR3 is TGTGCCAGTAGCCACGCAACGGTTCCCTACAATGAGCAGTTCTTC.

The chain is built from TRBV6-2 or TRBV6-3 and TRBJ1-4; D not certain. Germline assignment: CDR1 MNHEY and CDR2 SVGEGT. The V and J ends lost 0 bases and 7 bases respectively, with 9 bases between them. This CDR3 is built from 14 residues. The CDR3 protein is CASSYSVTTEKLFF. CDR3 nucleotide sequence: TGTGCCAGCAGTTACTCAGTGACAACTGAAAAACTGTTTTTT.

The CDR3 sequence is CASSQSLGSTETQYF. Here the CDR3 DNA reads TGCGCCAGCAGCCAAAGTCTCGGGAGTACTGAGACCCAGTACTTC. The chain carries TRBV4-3 and TRBJ2-5, with a weak D call TRBD2 (6 bases). The germline CDR1 and CDR2 sequences are LGHNA and YSLEER. Trimming removed 2 bases at V and 5 bases at J, with 15 bases between. This CDR3 is built from 15 residues.

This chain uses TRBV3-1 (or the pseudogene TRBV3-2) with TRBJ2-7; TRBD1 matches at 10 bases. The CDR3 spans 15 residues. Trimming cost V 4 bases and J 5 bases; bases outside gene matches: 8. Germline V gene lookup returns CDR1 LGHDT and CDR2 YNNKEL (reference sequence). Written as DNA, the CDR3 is TGTGCCAGCAGCCTGAAGACAGGGGGCATCGACGAGCAGTACTTC. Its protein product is CASSLKTGGIDEQYF.

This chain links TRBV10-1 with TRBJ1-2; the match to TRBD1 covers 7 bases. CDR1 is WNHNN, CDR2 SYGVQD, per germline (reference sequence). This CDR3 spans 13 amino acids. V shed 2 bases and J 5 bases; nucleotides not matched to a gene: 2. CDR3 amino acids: CASSEETGYGYTF. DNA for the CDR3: TGCGCCAGCAGTGAGGAGACAGGGTATGGCTACACCTTC.

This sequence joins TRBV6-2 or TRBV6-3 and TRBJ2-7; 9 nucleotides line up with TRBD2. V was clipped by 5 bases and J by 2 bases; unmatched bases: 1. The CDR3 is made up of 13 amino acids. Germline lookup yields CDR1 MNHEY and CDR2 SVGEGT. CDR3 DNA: TGTGCCAGCAGTAGGACTAGCGCCTACGAGCAGTACTTC. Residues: CASSRTSAYEQYF.

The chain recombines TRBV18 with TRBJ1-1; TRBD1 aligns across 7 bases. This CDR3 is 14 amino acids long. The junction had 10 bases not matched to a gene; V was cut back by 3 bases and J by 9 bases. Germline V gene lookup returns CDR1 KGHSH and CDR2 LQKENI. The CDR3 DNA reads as TGTGCCAGCTCACCTTACCAGGGGGATCTCCAAGCTTTCTTT. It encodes CASSPYQGDLQAFF.

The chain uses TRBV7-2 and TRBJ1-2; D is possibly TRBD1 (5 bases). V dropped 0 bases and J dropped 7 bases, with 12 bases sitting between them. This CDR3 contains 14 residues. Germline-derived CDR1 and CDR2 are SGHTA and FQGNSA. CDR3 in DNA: TGTGCCAGCAGCTTAGCCCCAGGGAAGGGTGGCTACACCTTC. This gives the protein CASSLAPGKGGYTF.

The CDR3 protein is CASSLNSYEQYF. In DNA form, the CDR3 reads TGTGCCAGCAGTCTTAACTCCTACGAGCAGTACTTC. The chain uses TRBV27 and TRBJ2-7; D uncertain. Per germline, CDR1 MNHEY and CDR2 SMNVEV (reference sequence). Trimming took 5 bases from V and 0 from J, leaving 5 bases between them. CDR3 length: 12 residues.

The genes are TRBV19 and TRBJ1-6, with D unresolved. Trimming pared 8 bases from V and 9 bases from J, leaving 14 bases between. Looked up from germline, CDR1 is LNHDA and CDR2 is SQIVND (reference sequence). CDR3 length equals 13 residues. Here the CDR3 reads CASDPGRGSPLHF. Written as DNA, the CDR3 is TGTGCCAGTGACCCCGGGCGGGGTTCACCCCTCCACTTT.

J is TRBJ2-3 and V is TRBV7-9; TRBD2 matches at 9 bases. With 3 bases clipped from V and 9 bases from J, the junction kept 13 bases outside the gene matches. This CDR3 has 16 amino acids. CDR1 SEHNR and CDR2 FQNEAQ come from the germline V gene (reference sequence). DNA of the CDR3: TGTGCCAGCAGCTTTCAACTAGCGGGTGGACTTGGCACGCAGTATTTT. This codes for CASSFQLAGGLGTQYF. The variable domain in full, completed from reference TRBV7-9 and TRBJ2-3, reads DTGVSQNPRHKITKRGQNVTFRCDPISEHNRLYWYRQTLGQGPEFLTYFQNEAQLEKSRLLSDRFSAERPKGSFSTLEIQRTEQGDSAMYLCASSFQLAGGLGTQYFGPGTRLTVL.

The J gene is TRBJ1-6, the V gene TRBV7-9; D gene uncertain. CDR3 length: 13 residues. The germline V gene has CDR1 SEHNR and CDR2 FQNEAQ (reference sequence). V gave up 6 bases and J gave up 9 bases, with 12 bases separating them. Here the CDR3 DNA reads TGTGCCAGCAGTTCGGGAGGGATTTCACCCCTCCACTTT. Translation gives CASSSGGISPLHF.

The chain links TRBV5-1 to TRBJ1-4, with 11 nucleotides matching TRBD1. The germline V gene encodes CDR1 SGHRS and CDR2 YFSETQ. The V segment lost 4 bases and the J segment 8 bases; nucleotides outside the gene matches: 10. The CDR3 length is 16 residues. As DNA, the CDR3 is TGCGCCAGCAGCCCCCTAGGGGGGACAGGGGGGGAAAAACTGTTTTTT. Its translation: CASSPLGGTGGEKLFF.

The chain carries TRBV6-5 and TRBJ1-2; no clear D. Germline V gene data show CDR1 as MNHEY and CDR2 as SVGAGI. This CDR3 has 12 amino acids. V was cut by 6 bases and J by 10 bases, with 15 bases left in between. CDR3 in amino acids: CASSSSGRHYTF. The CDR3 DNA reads TGTGCCAGCAGCTCCTCAGGAAGGCACTACACCTTC.

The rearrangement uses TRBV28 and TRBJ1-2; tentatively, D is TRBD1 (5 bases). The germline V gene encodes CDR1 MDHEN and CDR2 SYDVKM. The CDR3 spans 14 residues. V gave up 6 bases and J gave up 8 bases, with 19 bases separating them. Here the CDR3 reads CASSELQGKGGYTF. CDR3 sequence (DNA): TGTGCCAGCAGCGAACTTCAGGGTAAGGGAGGCTACACCTTC.

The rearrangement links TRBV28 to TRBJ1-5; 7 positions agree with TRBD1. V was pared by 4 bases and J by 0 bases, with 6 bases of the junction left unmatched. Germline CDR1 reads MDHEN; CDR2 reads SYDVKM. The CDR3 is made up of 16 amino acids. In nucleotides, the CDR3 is TGTGCCAGCAGTTGGGGGACAGTATCTAGCAATCAGCCCCAGCATTTT. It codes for CASSWGTVSSNQPQHF.

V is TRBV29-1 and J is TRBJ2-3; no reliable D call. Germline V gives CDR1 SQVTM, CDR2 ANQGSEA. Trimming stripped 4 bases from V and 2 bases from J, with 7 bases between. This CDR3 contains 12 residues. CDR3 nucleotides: TGCAGCGTTGCGCAGGACACAGATACGCAGTATTTT. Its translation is CSVAQDTDTQYF.

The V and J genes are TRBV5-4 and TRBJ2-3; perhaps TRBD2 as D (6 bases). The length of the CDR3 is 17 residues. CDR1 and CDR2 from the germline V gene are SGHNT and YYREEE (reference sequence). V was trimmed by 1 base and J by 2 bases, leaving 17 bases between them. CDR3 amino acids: CASSLWGRGGTTDTQYF. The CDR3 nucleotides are TGTGCCAGCAGCTTGTGGGGACGCGGCGGGACCACAGATACGCAGTATTTT.

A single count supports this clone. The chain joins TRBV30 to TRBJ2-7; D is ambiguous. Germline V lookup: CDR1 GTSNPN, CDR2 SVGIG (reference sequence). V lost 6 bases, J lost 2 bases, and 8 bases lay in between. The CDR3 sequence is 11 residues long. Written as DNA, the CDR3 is TGTGCCTGCCAAAGAGCCTACGAGCAGTACTTC. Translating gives CACQRAYEQYF.

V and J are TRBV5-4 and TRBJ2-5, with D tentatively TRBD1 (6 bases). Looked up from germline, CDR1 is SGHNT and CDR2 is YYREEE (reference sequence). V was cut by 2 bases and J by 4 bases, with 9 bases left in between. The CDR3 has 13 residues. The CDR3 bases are TGTGCCAGCAGCTTTACAGGGACAGAGACCCAGTACTTC. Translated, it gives CASSFTGTETQYF.

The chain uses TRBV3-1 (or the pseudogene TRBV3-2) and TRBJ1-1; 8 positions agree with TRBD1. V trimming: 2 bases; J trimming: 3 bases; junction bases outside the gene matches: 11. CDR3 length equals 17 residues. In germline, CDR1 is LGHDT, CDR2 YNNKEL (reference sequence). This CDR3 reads CASSQPTQGAGDTEAFF. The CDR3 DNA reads TGTGCCAGCAGCCAACCCACTCAGGGGGCGGGGGACACTGAAGCTTTCTTT.

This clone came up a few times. In DNA, the CDR3 is TGTGCCAGTAGTATAAAAATCCGGACTAGCGGGGGATCCTACGAGCAGTACTTC. Translating it yields CASSIKIRTSGGSYEQYF. This chain joins TRBV19 and TRBJ2-7; 13 bases fit TRBD2. From germline, CDR1 is LNHDA and CDR2 SQIVND (reference sequence). The CDR3 covers 18 residues. V shed 2 bases and J 1 base; nucleotides not matched to a gene: 8.

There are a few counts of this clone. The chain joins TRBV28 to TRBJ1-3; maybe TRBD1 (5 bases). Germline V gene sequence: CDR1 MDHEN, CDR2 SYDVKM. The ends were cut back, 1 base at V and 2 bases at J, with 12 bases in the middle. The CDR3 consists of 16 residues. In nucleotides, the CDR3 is TGTGCCAGCAGTTTATCTCTTGGGGCACCTGGAAACACCATATATTTT. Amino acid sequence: CASSLSLGAPGNTIYF.

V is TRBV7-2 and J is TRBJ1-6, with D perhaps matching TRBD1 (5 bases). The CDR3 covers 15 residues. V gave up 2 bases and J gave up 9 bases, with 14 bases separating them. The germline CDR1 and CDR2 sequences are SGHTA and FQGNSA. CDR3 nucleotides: TGTGCCAGCAGCTTATCCCCGTACCAGGGTTCACCCCTCCACTTT. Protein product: CASSLSPYQGSPLHF.

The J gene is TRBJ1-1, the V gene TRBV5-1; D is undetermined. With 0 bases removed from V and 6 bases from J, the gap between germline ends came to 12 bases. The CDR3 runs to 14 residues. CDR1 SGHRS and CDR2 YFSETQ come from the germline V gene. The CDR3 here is CASSLDEGRPEAFF. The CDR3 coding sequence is TGCGCCAGCAGCTTGGACGAGGGCCGTCCTGAAGCTTTCTTT.